This TCR beta chain was observed in a study of CD8 T cells in Susac syndrome. Negative isolation yielded CD4+ and CD8+ T cells, and FACS enriched TEMRA cells. Overall study findings and caveats: The study recognized that its TCR sequencing and HLA analysis covered a relatively small number of individuals.

Comment on this clonotype: Its antigen is still unknown.

Germline CDR1 and CDR2: MNHEY and SVGEGT. V shed 4 bases and J 6 bases; nucleotides not matched to a gene: 9. CDR3 length: 15 amino acids. When the RNA was reverse transcribed, random hexamers were used with an input of roughly 0.5 to 1 ug. Each CDR3 protein gets one entry after TCRdb re-called the immunoSEQ multiplex PCR reads with MiXCR. This repertoire shows more than 65,000 distinct CDR3 sequences, approximately 95% found once; its top ten account for 0.24%. This receptor was taken from a human donor in good health. The chain combines TRBV6-2 or TRBV6-3 with TRBJ2-3; TRBD1 matches at 8 bases. Sequencing was performed on CD8+ T cells from PBMCs. As DNA, the CDR3 is TGTGCCAGCAGTTTTACAGGGGGTTTGGGGGATACGCAGTATTTT. Translation: CASSFTGGLGDTQYF.